This T cell receptor beta chain derives from a study of OX40 agonist ivuxolimab in advanced cancers. Study at large: Dose-escalation subjects each had hepatocellular carcinoma, melanoma, renal cell or head and neck cancer. Males comprised about 84% of the group, whose mean age was about 61 years (range roughly 23 to 80). Participants could have had prior anti-PD-1, anti-PD-L1 or anti-CTLA-4 therapy, and about 37% had some.

Study-level points and caveats: Dosing at 0.1 to 3.0 mg/kg was accompanied by clonal expansion of CD4+ and CD8+ blood T cells by week 6.

Germline V gene lookup returns CDR1 SGHNT and CDR2 YYREEE (reference sequence). V shed 4 bases and J shed 4 bases, with 9 bases lying between them. The CDR3 has 13 amino acids. Using immunoSEQ multiplex PCR, the repertoire was profiled, and TCRdb retains in-frame clones only, with some absent. The sample yields some 87,000 clones, 90% to 95% seen once. Regarding this clone: Its specificity is unknown.

The receptor's source is an adult with an advanced solid tumor such as melanoma, head and neck, liver or kidney cancer. The chain couples TRBV5-4 to TRBJ2-4; TRBD2 might be the D (5 bases). The specimen was CD4+ or CD8+ T cells sorted from blood, collected in a trial of the OX40 agonist ivuxolimab. CDR3 DNA: TGTGCCAGCAGCCCCCCGGGAAAAAACATTCAGTACTTC. Amino acids: CASSPPGKNIQYF.